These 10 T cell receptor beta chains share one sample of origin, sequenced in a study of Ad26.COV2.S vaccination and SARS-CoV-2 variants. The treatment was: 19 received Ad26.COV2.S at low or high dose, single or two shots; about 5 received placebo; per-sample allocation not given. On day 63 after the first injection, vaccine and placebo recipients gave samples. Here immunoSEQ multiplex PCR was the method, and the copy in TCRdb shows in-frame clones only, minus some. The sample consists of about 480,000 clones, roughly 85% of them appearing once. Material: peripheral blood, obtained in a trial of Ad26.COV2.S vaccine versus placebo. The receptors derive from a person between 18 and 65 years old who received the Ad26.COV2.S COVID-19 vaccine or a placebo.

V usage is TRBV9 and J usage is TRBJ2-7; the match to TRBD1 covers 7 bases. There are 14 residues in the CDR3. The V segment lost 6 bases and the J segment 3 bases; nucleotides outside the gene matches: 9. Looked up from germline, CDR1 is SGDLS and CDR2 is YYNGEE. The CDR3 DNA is TGTGCCAGCACCCCGGGACAGACCTTCTACGAGCAGTACTTC. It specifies CASTPGQTFYEQYF.

The CDR3 region has the DNA TGTGCCAGCAGCTTAGGTCCAGGCTCTGGAAACACCATATATTTT. Its protein product is CASSLGPGSGNTIYF. This chain connects TRBV7-8 to TRBJ1-3; D is unresolved. The CDR3 sequence is 15 residues long. Germline V gene lookup returns CDR1 SGHVS and CDR2 FQNEAQ. The V gene lost 1 base and the J gene lost 0 bases, with 7 bases spanning the gap.

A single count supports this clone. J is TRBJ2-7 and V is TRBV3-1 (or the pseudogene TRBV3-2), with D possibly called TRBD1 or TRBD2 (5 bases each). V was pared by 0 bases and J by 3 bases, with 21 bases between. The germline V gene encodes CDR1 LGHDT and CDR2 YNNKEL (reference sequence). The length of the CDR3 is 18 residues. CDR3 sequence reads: CASSQERDPEGKHYEQYF. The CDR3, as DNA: TGTGCCAGCAGCCAAGAACGGGACCCAGAAGGGAAACACTACGAGCAGTACTTC.

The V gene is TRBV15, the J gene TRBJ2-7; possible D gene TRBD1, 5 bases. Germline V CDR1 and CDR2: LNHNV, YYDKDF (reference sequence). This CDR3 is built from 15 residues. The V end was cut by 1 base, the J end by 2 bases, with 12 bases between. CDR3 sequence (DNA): TGTGCCACCAGCAGAGGGGTGACAGCCACCTACGAGCAGTACTTC. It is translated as CATSRGVTATYEQYF. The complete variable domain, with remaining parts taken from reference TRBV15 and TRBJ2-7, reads DAMVIQNPRYQVTQFGKPVTLSCSQTLNHNVMYWYQQKSSQAPKLLFHYYDKDFNNEADTPDNFQSRRPNTSFCFLDIRSPGLGDTAMYLCATSRGVTATYEQYFGPGTRLTVT.

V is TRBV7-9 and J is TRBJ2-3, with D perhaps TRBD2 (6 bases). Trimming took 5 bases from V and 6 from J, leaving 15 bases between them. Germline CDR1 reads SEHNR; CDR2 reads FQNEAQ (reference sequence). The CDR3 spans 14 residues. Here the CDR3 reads CASSPPGDRDTQYF. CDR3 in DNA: TGTGCCAGCAGCCCTCCGGGGGACCGGGATACGCAGTATTTT.

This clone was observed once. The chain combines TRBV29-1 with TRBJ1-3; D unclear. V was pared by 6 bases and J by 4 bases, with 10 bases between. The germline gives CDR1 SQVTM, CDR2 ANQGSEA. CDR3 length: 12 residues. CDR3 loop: CSVSFTGNTIYF. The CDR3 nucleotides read TGCAGCGTCAGCTTTACCGGAAACACCATATATTTT.

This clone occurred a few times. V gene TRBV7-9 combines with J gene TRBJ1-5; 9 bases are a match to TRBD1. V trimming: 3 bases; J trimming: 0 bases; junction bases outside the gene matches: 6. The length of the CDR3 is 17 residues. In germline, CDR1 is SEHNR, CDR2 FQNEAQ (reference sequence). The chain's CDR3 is CASSLGTGIRSNQPQHF. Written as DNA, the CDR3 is TGTGCCAGCAGCTTGGGGACAGGGATCCGTAGCAATCAGCCCCAGCATTTT.

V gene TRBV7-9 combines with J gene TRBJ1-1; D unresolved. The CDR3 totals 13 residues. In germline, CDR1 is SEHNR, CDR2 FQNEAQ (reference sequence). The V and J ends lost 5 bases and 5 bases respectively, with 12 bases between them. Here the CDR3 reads CASSERTGTEAFF. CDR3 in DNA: TGTGCCAGCAGCGAGAGGACTGGAACTGAAGCTTTCTTT.

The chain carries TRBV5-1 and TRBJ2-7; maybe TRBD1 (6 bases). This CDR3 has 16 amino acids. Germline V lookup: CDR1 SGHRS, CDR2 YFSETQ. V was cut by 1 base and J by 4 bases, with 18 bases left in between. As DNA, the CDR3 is TGCGCCAGCAGCTTGACCCTACCAGGGGATCGGTACGAGCAGTACTTC. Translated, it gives CASSLTLPGDRYEQYF.

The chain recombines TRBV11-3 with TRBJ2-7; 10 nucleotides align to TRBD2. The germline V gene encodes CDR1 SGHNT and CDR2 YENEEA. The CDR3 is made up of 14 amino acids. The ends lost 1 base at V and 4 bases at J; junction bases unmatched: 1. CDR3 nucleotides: TGTGCCAGCAGCTTAGCTAGCGGGGGATACGAGCAGTACTTC. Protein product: CASSLASGGYEQYF.